The clone carrying this T cell receptor (beta chain) came up once. The target antigen is unknown. The CDR3 length is 15 residues. Germline values: CDR1 LGHNA, CDR2 YNFKEQ. The V end lost 4 bases, the J end lost 8 bases, and 17 bases lay between the germline ends. This sample was included in a study of cytomegalovirus exposure and HLA in healthy donors. General observations from the study: A later analysis found most CMV-associated TCR beta chains apparently HLA-restricted.

The PCR had 60 Vbeta and 13 Jbeta primers. The method was immunoSEQ multiplex PCR; TCRdb's version includes in-frame clones alone and lacks a portion of them. Among 72,000 or so clones listed, 55% to 65% were seen once. This chain uses TRBV4-2 with TRBJ2-2; D perhaps matches TRBD1 (6 bases). The sequencing input was PBMCs. The sequence was collected from a woman aged 45 to 65 in good health and CMV-seronegative. DNA of the CDR3: TGTGCCAGCAGCCCTCGGACAGACGAAGGAGGGGAGCTGTTTTTT. This sequence encodes CASSPRTDEGGELFF.